The T cell receptor (beta chain) under discussion was sequenced for a study of cytomegalovirus exposure and HLA in healthy donors. Concerning this clone itself: Its antigen is undetermined.

The trim removed 2 bases at V and 0 bases at J, leaving 0 bases unmatched. Germline V gene lookup returns CDR1 GTSNPN and CDR2 SVGIG (reference sequence). The CDR3 has 13 residues. 13 Jbeta primers and 60 Vbeta primers were used for the PCR. Here immunoSEQ multiplex PCR was the method, and the copy in TCRdb shows in-frame clones only, minus some. The sample has some 160,000 clones, 70% to 85% seen once. Study-wide results and caveats: Rarity marked most TCR sequences, yet some public TCRs occurred in many donors. A later analysis linked a missense variant in DCLRE1C to the trimming of TCR beta V and J genes. Researchers reported from a later analysis that most CMV-associated TCR beta chains appeared HLA-restricted. Some V segments (TRBV6-2 and TRBV6-3 among them) were excluded as indistinguishable.

This chain connects TRBV30 to TRBJ2-5, with 7 bases identical to TRBD2. The receptor was derived from a man between 45 and 60 years old in good health and CMV-seropositive. Sequences were obtained from PBMCs. In DNA, the CDR3 is TGTGCCTGGAGTAGCGGGGACCAAGAGACCCAGTACTTC. Amino acid sequence: CAWSSGDQETQYF.